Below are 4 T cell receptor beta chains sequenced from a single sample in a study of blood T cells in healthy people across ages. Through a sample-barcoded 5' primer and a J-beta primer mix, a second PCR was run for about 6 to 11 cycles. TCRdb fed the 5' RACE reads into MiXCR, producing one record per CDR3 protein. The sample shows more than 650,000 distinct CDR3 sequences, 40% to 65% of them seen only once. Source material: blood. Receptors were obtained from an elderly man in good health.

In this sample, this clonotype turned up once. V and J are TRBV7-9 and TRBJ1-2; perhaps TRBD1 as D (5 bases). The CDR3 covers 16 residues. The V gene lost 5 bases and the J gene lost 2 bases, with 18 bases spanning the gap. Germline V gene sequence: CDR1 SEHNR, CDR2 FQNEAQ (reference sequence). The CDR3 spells CASSGTTVPINYGYTF. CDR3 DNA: TGTGCCAGCAGCGGAACGACAGTCCCCATAAACTATGGCTACACCTTC.

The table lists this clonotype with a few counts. The CDR3 reads CASSPSAREANEKLFF. In DNA, the CDR3 is TGTGCCAGCTCACCATCCGCGAGGGAAGCCAATGAAAAACTGTTTTTT. The chain recombines TRBV18 with TRBJ1-4; D is ambiguous. The CDR3 runs to 16 residues. V was cut by 2 bases and J by 5 bases, with 15 bases left in between. CDR1 and CDR2 (germline): KGHSH, LQKENI.

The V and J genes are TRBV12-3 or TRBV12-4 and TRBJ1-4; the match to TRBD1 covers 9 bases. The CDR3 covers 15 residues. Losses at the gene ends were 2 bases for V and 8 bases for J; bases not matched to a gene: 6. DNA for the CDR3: TGTGCCAGCAGTTTACCGACAGGGGGGGGAGAAAAACTGTTTTTT. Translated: CASSLPTGGGEKLFF.

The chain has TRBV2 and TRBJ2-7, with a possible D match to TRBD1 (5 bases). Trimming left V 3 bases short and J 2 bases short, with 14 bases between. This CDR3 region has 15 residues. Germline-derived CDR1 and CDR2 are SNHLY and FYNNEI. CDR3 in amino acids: CASSDTQVDPYEQYF. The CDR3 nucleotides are TGTGCCAGCAGTGACACACAGGTAGACCCCTACGAGCAGTACTTC.